This T cell receptor beta chain is from a study of T cell changes during pregnancy in multiple sclerosis. Trimming stripped 4 bases from V and 2 bases from J, with 17 bases between. This CDR3 contains 15 residues. Germline CDR1 is SQVTM and CDR2 is ANQGSEA. Here immunoSEQ multiplex PCR was the method, and the copy in TCRdb shows in-frame clones only, minus some. Altogether approximately 41,000 clones are present, about 94% being singletons, with the ten largest covering around 0.4%. The TCR was taken from a female donor with multiple sclerosis, enrolled in a pregnancy study. The chain recombines TRBV29-1 with TRBJ1-2; possibly TRBD1 for D (6 bases). Sequenced here: CD4+ T cells from peripheral blood mononuclear cells, sampled in the second trimester of pregnancy. CDR3 in DNA: TGCAGCGTTGCAGGGGAGAGAGTTACGAACTATGGCTACACCTTC. Translated: CSVAGERVTNYGYTF.